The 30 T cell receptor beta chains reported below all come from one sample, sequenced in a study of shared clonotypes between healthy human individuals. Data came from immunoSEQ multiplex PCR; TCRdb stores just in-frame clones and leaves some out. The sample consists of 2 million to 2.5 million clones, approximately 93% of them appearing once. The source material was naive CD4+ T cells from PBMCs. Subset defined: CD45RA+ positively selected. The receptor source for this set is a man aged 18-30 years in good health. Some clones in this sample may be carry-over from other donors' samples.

The CDR3 protein is CASTGLQETQYF. The CDR3 DNA is TGTGCCAGCACGGGACTCCAAGAGACCCAGTACTTC. The chain recombines TRBV28 with TRBJ2-5; TRBD2 might be the D (6 bases). The ends were cut back, 7 bases at V and 1 base at J, with 7 bases in the middle. This CDR3 comprises 12 residues. Germline-derived CDR1 and CDR2 are MDHEN and SYDVKM. Looking up the rest from reference TRBV28 and TRBJ2-5 gives the full variable domain: DVKVTQSSRYLVKRTGEKVFLECVQDMDHENMFWYRQDPGLGLRLIYFSYDVKMKEKGDIPEGYSVSREKKERFSLILESASTNQTSMYLCASTGLQETQYFGPGTRLLVL.

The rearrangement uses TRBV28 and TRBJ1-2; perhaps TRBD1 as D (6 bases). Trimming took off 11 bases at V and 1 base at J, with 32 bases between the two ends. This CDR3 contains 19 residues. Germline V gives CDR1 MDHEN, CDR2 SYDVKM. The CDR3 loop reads CASTSIGGQGLEVNYGYTF. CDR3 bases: TGTGCCTCCACTTCTATCGGGGGGCAGGGTCTGGAGGTTAACTATGGCTACACCTTC.

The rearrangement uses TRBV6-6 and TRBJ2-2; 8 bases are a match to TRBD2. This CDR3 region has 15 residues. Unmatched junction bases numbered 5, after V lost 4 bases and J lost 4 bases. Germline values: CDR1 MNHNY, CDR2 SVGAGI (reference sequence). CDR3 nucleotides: TGTGCCAGCAGTTTCCGGGAGGGAGGCACCGGGGAGCTGTTTTTT. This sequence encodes CASSFREGGTGELFF.

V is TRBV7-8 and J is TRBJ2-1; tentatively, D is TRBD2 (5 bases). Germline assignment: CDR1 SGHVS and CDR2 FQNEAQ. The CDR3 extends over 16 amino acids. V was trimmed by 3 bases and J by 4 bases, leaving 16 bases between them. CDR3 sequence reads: CASSFIGGSPYNEQFF. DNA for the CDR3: TGTGCCAGCAGCTTCATCGGTGGGAGCCCTTACAATGAGCAGTTCTTC.

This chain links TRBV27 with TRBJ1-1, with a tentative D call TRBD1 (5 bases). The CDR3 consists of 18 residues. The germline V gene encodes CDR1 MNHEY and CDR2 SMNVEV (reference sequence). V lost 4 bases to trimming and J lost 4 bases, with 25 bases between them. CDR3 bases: TGTGCCAGCAGTTCACTTGGTCCAGGGTACCCTCAGAGCACTGAAGCTTTCTTT. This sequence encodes CASSSLGPGYPQSTEAFF.

CDR3: CASSLRRGLPTGELFF. CDR3 coding DNA: TGTGCCAGCAGCTTGAGACGAGGTCTCCCCACCGGGGAGCTGTTTTTT. This chain links TRBV5-4 with TRBJ2-2; D ambiguous. The CDR3 consists of 16 residues. The V and J ends lost 1 base and 4 bases respectively, with 14 bases between them. Per germline, CDR1 SGHNT and CDR2 YYREEE (reference sequence).

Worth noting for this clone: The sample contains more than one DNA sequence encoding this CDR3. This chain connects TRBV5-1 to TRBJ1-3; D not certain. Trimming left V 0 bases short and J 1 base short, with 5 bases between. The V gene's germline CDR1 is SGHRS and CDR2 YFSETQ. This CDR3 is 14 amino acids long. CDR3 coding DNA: TGCGCCAGCAGCTTGGTCGGGTCTGGAAACACCATATATTTT. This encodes CASSLVGSGNTIYF.

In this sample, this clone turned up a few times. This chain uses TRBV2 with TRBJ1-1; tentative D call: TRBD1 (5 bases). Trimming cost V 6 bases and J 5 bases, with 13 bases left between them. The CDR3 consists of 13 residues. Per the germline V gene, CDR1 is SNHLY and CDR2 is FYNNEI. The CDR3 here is CASRGEGITEAFF. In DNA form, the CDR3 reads TGTGCCAGCAGAGGGGAGGGAATAACTGAAGCTTTCTTT. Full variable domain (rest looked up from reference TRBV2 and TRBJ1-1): EPEVTQTPSHQVTQMGQEVILRCVPISNHLYFYWYRQILGQKVEFLVSFYNNEISEKSEIFDDQFSVERPDGSNFTLKIRSTKLEDSAMYFCASRGEGITEAFFGQGTRLTVV.

This CDR3 reads CASSPQGSAYGYTF. CDR3 in DNA: TGTGCCAGTAGTCCTCAGGGCAGCGCCTATGGCTACACCTTC. The chain is built from TRBV19 and TRBJ1-2; maybe TRBD1 (5 bases). The ends were cut back, 5 bases at V and 4 bases at J, with 14 bases in the middle. From germline, CDR1 is LNHDA and CDR2 SQIVND (reference sequence). The CDR3 runs 14 residues.

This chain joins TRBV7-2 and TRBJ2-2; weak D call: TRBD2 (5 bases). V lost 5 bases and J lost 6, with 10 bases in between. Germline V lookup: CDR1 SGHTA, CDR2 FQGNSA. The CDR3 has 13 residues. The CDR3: CASSATGAGELFF. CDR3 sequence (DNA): TGTGCCAGCAGCGCGACCGGGGCCGGGGAGCTGTTTTTT.

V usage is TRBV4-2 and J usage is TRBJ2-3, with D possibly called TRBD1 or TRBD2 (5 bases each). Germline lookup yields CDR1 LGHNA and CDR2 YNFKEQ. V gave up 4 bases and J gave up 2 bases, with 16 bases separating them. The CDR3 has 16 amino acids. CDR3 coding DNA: TGTGCCAGCAGCCCTGGGGACCGGACCGTCACAGATACGCAGTATTTT. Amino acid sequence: CASSPGDRTVTDTQYF.

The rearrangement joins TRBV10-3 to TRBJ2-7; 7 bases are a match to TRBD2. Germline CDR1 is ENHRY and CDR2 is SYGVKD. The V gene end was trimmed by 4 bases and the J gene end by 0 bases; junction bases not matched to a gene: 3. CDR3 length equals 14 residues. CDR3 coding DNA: TGTGCCATCAGTGGCACTAGCGCCTCCTACGAGCAGTACTTC. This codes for CAISGTSASYEQYF.

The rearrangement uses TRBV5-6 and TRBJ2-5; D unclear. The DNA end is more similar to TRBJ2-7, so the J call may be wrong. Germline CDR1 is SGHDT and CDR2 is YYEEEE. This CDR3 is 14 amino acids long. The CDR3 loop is CASKRSRNSYEQYF. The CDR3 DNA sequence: TGTGCCAGCAAACGGTCGAGGAACTCCTACGAGCAGTACTTC.

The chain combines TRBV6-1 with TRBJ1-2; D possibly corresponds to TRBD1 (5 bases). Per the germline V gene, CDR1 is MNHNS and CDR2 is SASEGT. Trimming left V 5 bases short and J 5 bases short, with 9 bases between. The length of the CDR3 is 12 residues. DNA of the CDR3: TGTGCCAGCAGTCTAGACAGATATGGCTACACCTTC. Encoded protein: CASSLDRYGYTF.

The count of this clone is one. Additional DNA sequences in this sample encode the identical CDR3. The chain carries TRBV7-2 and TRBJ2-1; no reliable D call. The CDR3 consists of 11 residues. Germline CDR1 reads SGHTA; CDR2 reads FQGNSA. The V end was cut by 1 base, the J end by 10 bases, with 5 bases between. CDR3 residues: CASSLGVEQFF. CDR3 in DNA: TGTGCCAGCAGCTTAGGGGTGGAGCAGTTCTTC.

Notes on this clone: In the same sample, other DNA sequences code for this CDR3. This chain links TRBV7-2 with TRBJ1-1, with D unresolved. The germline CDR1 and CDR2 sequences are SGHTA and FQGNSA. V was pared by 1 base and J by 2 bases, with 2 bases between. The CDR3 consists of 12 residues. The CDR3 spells CASSLVNTEAFF. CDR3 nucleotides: TGTGCCAGCAGCTTAGTCAACACTGAAGCTTTCTTT.

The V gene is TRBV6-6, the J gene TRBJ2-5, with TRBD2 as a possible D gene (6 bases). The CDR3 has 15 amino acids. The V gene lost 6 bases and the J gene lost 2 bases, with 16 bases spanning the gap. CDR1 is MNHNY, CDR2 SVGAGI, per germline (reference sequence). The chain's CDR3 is CASRVPGTPQETQYF. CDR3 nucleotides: TGTGCCAGCAGAGTCCCGGGGACTCCTCAAGAGACCCAGTACTTC.

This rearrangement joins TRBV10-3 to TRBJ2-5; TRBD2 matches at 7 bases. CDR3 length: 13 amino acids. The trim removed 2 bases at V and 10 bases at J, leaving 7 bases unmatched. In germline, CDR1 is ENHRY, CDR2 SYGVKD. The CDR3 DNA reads TGTGCCATCAGTGAGCCAGCTAGCGGCTTCCAGTACTTC. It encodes CAISEPASGFQYF.

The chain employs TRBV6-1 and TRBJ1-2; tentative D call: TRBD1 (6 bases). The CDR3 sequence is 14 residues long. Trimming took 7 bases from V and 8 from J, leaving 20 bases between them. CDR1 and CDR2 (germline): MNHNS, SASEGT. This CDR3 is CASITRVGGYGYTF. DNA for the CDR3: TGTGCCAGCATTACCCGGGTCGGGGGCTACGGCTACACCTTC.

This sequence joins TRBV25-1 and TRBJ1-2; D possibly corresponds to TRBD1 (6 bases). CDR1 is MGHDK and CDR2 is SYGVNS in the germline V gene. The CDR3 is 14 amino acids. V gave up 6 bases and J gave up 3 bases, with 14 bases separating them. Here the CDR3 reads CASRSDRADYGYTF. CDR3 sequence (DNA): TGTGCCAGCAGATCGGACAGAGCCGACTATGGCTACACCTTC.

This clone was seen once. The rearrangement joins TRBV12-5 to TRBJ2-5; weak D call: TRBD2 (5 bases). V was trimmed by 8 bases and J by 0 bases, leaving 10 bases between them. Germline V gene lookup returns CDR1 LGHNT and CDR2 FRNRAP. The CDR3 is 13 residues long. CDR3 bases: TGTGCTAGTTCGGGAATAAACCAAGAGACCCAGTACTTC. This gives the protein CASSGINQETQYF.

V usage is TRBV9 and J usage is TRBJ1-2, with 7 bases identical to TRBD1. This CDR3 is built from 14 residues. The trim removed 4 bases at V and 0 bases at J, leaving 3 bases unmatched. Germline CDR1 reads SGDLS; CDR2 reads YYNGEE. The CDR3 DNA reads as TGTGCCAGCAGCCACAGGGGAGCTAACTATGGCTACACCTTC. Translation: CASSHRGANYGYTF.

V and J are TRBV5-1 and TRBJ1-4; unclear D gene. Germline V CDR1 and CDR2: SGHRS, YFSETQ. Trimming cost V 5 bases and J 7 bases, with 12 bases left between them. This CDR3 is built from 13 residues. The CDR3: CASRVGSGEKLFF. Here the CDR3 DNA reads TGCGCCAGCAGGGTAGGGAGCGGTGAAAAACTGTTTTTT.

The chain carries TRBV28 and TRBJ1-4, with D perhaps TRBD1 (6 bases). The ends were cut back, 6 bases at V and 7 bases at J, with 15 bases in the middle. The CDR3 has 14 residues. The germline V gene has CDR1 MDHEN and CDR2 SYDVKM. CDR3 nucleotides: TGTGCCAGCAGGATACAGGGATCGGGTGAAAAACTGTTTTTT. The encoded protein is CASRIQGSGEKLFF.

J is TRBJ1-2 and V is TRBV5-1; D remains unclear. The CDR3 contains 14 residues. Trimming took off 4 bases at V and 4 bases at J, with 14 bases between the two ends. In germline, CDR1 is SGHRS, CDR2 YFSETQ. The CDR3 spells CASSGGSFSYGYTF. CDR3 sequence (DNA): TGCGCCAGCAGCGGAGGCAGCTTCTCCTATGGCTACACCTTC.

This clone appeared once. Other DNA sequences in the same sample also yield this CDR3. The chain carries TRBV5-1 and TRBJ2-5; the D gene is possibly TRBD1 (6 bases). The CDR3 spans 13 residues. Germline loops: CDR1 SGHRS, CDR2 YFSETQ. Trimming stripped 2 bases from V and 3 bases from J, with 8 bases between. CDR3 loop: CASSFSGEETQYF. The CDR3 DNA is TGCGCCAGCAGCTTCTCAGGGGAAGAGACCCAGTACTTC.

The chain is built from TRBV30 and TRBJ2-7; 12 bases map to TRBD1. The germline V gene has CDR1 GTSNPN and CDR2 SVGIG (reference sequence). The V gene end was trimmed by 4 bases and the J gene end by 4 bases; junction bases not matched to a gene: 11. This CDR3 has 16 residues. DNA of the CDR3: TGTGCCTGGACCCTTCGGGGACAGGGGGCGCCTTACGAGCAGTACTTC. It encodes CAWTLRGQGAPYEQYF.

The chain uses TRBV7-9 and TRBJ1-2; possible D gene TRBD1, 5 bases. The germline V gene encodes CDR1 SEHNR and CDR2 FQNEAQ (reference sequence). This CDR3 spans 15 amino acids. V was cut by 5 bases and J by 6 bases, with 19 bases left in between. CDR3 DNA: TGTGCCAGCAGCCCGGGACTAGTAGCGAGGAATGGCTACACCTTC. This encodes CASSPGLVARNGYTF.

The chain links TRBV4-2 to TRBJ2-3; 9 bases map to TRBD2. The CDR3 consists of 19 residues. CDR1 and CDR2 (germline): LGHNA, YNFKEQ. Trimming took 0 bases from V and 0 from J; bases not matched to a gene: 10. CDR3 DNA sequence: TGTGCCAGCAGCCAAGATCCTTCAACTAGCGGGCCCAGCACAGATACGCAGTATTTT. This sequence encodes CASSQDPSTSGPSTDTQYF.

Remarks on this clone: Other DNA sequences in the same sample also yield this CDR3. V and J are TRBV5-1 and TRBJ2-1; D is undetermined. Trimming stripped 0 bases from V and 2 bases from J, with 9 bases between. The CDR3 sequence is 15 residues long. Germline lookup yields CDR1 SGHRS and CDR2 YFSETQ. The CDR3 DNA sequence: TGCGCCAGCAGCTTGGGAGGAACCCCCTACAATGAGCAGTTCTTC. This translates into CASSLGGTPYNEQFF.